The clone carrying this T cell receptor beta chain has just a few counts. As yet, its antigen is unknown. This record belongs to a study of response to subunit inactivated influenza vaccine. Notes on the study in general: It was suggested by the authors that few new T cells are recruited by each seasonal influenza vaccination.

One entry per CDR3 protein, called by TCRdb with MiXCR from the RT-PCR reads. This sample carries hundreds of thousands of distinct CDR3 sequences, around a fifth of them seen once, and the ten largest clones take more than 8.5%. This CDR3 comprises 16 residues. The germline gives CDR1 LNHDA, CDR2 SQIVND (reference sequence). Trimming took off 9 bases at V and 1 base at J, with 19 bases between the two ends. The chain has TRBV19 and TRBJ1-5; D is perhaps TRBD1 (6 bases). The receptor's source is a man between 50 and 70 years old who received an inactivated influenza vaccine. The material sequenced was PBMCs from blood, taken less than 22 months after vaccination. CDR3: CASLSEGGLSNQPQHF. CDR3 in DNA: TGTGCCAGCCTCTCCGAGGGGGGGCTGAGCAATCAGCCCCAGCATTTT. Combining the CDR3 with reference TRBV19 and TRBJ1-5 gives the whole variable domain DGGITQSPKYLFRKEGQNVTLSCEQNLNHDAMYWYRQDPGQGLRLIYYSQIVNDFQKGDIAEGYSVSREKKESFPLTVTSAQKNPTAFYLCASLSEGGLSNQPQHFGDGTRLSIL.